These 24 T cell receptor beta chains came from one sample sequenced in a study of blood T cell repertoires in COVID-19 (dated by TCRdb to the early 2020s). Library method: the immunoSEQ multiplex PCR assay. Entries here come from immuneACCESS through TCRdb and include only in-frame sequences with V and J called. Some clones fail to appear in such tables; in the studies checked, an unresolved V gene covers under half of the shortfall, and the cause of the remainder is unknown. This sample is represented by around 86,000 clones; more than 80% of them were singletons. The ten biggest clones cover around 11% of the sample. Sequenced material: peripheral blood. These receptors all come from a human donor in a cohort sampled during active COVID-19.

For the CDR3, the DNA is TGTGCCGGTTGGGACAGATCTAACTATGGCTACACCTTC. Its translation is CAGWDRSNYGYTF. The gene calls are TRBV6-5 and TRBJ1-2, with 7 bases lining up with TRBD1. Germline V gives CDR1 MNHEY, CDR2 SVGAGI. V shed 11 bases, J shed 0 bases, and the junction held 6 bases outside the gene matches. This CDR3 contains 13 residues.

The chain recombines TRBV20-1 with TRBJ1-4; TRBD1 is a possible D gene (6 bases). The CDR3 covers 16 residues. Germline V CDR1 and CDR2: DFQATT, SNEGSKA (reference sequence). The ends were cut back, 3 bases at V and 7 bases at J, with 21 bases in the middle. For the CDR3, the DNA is TGCAGTGCTAGTAAGGGGGTAGAGGTGAGGGGTGAAAAACTGTTTTTT. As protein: CSASKGVEVRGEKLFF.

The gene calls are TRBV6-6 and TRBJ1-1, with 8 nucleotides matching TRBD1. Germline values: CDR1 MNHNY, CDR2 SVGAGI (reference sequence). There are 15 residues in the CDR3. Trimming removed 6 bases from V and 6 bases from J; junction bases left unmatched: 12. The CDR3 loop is CASRQNRQGRPEAFF. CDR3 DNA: TGTGCCAGCAGACAAAACAGACAGGGGAGGCCTGAAGCTTTCTTT.

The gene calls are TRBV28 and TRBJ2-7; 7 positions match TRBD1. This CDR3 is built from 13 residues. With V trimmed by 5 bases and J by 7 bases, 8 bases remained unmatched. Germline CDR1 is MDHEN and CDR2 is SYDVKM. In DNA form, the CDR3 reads TGTGCCAGCAGTCAGTCACAGGGGAGAGAGCAGTACTTC. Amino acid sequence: CASSQSQGREQYF.

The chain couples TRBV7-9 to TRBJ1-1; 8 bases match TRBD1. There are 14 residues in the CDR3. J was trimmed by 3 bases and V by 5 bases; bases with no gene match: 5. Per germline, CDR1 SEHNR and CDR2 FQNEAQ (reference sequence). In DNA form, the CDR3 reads TGTGCCAGCAGCCCACGACAGGGGCACACTGAAGCTTTCTTT. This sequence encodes CASSPRQGHTEAFF.

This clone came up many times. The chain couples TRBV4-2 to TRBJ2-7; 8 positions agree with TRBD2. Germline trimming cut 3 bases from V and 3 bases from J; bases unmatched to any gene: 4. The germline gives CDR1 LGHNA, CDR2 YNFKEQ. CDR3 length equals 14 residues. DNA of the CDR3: TGTGCCAGCAGCCAGGGTAGCGGGAACTACGAGCAGTACTTC. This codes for CASSQGSGNYEQYF.

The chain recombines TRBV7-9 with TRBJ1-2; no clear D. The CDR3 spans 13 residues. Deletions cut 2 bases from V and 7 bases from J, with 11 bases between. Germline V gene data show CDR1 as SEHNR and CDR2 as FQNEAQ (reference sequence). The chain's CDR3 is CASSLSEGIGYTF. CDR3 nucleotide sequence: TGTGCCAGCAGCTTAAGTGAGGGAATTGGCTACACCTTC.

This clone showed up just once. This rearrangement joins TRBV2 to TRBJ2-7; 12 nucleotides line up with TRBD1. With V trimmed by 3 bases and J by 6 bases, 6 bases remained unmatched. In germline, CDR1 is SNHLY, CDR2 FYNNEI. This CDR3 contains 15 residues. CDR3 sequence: CASSEGGQGAVEQYF. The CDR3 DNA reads TGTGCCAGCAGTGAGGGGGGACAGGGGGCGGTCGAGCAGTACTTC.

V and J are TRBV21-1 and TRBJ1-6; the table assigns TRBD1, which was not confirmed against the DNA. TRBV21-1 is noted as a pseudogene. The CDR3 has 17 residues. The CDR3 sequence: CASSKGPLAQGNSPLHF. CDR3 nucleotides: TGTGCCAGCAGCAAAGGGCCCCTTGCACAGGGAAATTCACCCCTCCACTTT.

CDR3 in DNA: TGTGCCAGCAGCTCGTTCACAGGGAGTACTGAAGCTTTCTTT. This gives the protein CASSSFTGSTEAFF. The J gene is TRBJ1-1, the V gene TRBV7-9, with D possibly TRBD1 on 6 matching bases. Germline CDR1 reads SEHNR; CDR2 reads FQNEAQ (reference sequence). V gave up 4 bases and J gave up 5 bases, with 14 bases separating them. There are 14 residues in the CDR3.

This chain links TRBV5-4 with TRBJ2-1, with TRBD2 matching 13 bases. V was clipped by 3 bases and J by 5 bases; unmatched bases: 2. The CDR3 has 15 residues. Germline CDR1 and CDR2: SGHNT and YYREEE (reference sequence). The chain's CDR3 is CASSSGTSGNNEQFF. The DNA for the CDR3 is TGTGCCAGCAGCTCCGGGACTAGCGGGAACAATGAGCAGTTCTTC.

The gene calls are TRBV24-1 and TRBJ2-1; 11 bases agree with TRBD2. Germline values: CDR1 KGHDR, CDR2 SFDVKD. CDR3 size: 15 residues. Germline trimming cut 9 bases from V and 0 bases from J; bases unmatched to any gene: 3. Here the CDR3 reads CATSGTSGSYNEQFF. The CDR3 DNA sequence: TGTGCCACCTCCGGGACTAGCGGCTCCTACAATGAGCAGTTCTTC.

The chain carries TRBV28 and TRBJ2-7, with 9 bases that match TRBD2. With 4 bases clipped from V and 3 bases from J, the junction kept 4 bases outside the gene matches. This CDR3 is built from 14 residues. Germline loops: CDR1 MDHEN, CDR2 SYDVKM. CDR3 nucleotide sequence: TGTGCCAGCAGTTCTAGCGGGGACCTCTACGAGCAGTACTTC. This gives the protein CASSSSGDLYEQYF.

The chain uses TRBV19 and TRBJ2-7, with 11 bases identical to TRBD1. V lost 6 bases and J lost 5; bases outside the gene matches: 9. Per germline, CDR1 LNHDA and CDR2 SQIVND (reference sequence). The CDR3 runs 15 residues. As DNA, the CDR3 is TGTGCCAGTAGGGACCAGGACAGGGGGCCACACGAGCAGTACTTC. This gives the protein CASRDQDRGPHEQYF. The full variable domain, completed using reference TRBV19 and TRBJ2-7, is DGGITQSPKYLFRKEGQNVTLSCEQNLNHDAMYWYRQDPGQGLRLIYYSQIVNDFQKGDIAEGYSVSREKKESFPLTVTSAQKNPTAFYLCASRDQDRGPHEQYFGPGTRLTVT.

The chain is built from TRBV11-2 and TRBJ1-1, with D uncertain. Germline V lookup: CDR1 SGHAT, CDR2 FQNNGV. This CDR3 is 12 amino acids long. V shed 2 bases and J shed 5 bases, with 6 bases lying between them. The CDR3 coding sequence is TGTGCCAGCAGCTTAAGCAGGACTGAAGCTTTCTTT. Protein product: CASSLSRTEAFF.

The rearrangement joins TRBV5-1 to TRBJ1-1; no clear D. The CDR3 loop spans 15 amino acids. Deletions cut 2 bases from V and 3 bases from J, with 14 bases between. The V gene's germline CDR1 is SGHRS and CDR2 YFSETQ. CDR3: CASSLSHVRDTEAFF. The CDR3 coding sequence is TGCGCCAGCAGCTTATCCCATGTGAGGGACACTGAAGCTTTCTTT.

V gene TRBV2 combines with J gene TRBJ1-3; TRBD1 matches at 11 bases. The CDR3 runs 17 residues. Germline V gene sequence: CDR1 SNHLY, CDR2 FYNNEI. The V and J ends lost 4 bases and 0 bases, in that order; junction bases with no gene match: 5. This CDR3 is CASSGGTGGISGNTIYF. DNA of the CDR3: TGTGCCAGCAGTGGGGGGACAGGGGGAATCTCTGGAAACACCATATATTTT. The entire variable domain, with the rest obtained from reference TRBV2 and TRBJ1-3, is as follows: EPEVTQTPSHQVTQMGQEVILRCVPISNHLYFYWYRQILGQKVEFLVSFYNNEISEKSEIFDDQFSVERPDGSNFTLKIRSTKLEDSAMYFCASSGGTGGISGNTIYFGEGSWLTVV.

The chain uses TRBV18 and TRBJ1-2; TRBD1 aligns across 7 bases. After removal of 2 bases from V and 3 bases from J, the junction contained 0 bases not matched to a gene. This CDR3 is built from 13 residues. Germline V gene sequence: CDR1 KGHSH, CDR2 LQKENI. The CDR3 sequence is CASSPDRDYGYTF. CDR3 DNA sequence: TGTGCCAGCTCACCAGACAGGGACTATGGCTACACCTTC.

The CDR3 loop is CASSLWGAGANVLTF. CDR3 in DNA: TGTGCCAGCAGCTTATGGGGCGCTGGGGCCAACGTCCTGACTTTC. The rearrangement uses TRBV7-6 and TRBJ2-6; D possibly corresponds to TRBD1 (5 bases). Germline loops: CDR1 SGHVS, CDR2 FNYEAQ. V was shortened by 2 bases and J by 2 bases, with 7 bases between the two germline ends. There are 15 residues in the CDR3.

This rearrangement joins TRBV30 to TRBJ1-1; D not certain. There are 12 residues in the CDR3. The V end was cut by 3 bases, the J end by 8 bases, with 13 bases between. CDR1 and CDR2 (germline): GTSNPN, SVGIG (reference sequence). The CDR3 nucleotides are TGTGCCTGGAGCCACGGAGGAGGGGAAGCTTTCTTT. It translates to CAWSHGGGEAFF. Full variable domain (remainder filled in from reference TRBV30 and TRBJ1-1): SQTIHQWPATLVQPVGSPLSLECTVEGTSNPNLYWYRQAAGRGLQLLFYSVGIGQISSEVPQNLSASRPQDRQFILSSKKLLLSDSGFYLCAWSHGGGEAFFGQGTRLTVV.

The CDR3 nucleotides read TGTGCCAGCAGCCAAGAACAGCAAACCTACGAGCAGTACTTC. Encoded protein: CASSQEQQTYEQYF. The chain is built from TRBV4-2 and TRBJ2-7; unclear D gene. From germline, CDR1 is LGHNA and CDR2 YNFKEQ. Trimming cost V 0 bases and J 2 bases, with 8 bases left between them. The CDR3 is made up of 14 amino acids.

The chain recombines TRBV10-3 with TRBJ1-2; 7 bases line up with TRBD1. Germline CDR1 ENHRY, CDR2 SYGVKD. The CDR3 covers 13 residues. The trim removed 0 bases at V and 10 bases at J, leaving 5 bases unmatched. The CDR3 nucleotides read TGTGCCATCAGTGAGTCAGGGGGACAGCTCTACACCTTC. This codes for CAISESGGQLYTF.

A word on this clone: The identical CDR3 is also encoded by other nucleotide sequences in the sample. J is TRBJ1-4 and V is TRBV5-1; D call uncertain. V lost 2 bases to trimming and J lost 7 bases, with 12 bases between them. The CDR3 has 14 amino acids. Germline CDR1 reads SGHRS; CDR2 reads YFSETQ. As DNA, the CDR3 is TGCGCCAGCAGCTTAGGAGGTCTGGGTGAAAAACTGTTTTTT. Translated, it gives CASSLGGLGEKLFF. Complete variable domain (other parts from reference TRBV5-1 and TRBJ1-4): KAGVTQTPRYLIKTRGQQVTLSCSPISGHRSVSWYQQTPGQGLQFLFEYFSETQRNKGNFPGRFSGRQFSNSRSEMNVSTLELGDSALYLCASSLGGLGEKLFFGSGTQLSVL.

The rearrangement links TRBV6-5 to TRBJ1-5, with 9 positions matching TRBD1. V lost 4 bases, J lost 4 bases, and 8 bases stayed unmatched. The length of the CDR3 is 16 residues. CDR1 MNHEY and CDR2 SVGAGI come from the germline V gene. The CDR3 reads CASSSTGTGFNQPQHF. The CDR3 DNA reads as TGTGCCAGCAGTTCGACGGGGACAGGGTTTAATCAGCCCCAGCATTTT.